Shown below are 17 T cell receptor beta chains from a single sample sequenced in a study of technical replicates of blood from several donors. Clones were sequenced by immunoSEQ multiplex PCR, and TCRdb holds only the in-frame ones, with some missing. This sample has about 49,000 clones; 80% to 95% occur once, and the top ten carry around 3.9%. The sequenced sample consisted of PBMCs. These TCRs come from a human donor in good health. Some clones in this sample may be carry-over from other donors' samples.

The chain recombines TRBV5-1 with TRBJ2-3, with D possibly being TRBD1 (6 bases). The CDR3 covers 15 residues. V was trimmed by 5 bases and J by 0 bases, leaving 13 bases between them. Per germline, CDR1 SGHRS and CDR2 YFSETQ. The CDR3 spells CASRQTGYSTDTQYF. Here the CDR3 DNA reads TGCGCCAGCAGGCAGACAGGATATAGCACAGATACGCAGTATTTT.

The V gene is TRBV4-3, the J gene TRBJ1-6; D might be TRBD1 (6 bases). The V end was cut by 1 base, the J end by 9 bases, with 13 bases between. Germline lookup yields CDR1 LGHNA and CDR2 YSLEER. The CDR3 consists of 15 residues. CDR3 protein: CASSQVSGGGSPLHF. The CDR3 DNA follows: TGCGCCAGCAGCCAAGTCTCTGGGGGCGGTTCACCCCTCCACTTT.

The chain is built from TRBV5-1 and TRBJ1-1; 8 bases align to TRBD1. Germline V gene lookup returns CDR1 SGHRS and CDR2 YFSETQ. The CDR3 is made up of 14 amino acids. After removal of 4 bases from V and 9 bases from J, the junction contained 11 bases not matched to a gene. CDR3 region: CASSPGQEGSKAFF. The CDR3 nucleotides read TGCGCCAGCAGCCCGGGACAGGAGGGCTCGAAAGCTTTCTTT. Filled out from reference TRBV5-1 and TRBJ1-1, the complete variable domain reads KAGVTQTPRYLIKTRGQQVTLSCSPISGHRSVSWYQQTPGQGLQFLFEYFSETQRNKGNFPGRFSGRQFSNSRSEMNVSTLELGDSALYLCASSPGQEGSKAFFGQGTRLTVV.

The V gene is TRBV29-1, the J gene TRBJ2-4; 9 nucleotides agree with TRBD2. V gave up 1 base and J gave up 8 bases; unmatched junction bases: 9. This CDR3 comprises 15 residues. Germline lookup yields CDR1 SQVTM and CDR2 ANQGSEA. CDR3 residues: CSVEVHSGGRDIQYF. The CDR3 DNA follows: TGCAGCGTTGAAGTTCACAGCGGGGGGCGTGACATTCAGTACTTC.

CDR3 sequence (DNA): TGCAGCGCGAGGACAGGGGGCGTTTCTGGGGCCAACGTCCTGACTTTC. This sequence encodes CSARTGGVSGANVLTF. The chain recombines TRBV29-1 with TRBJ2-6; 11 positions agree with TRBD1. The CDR3 covers 16 residues. J lost 1 base, V lost 7 bases, and 6 bases had no gene match. Per germline, CDR1 SQVTM and CDR2 ANQGSEA. Full variable domain (missing parts from reference TRBV29-1 and TRBJ2-6): SAVISQKPSRDICQRGTSLTIQCQVDSQVTMMFWYRQQPGQSLTLIATANQGSEATYESGFVIDKFPISRPNLTFSTLTVSNMSPEDSSIYLCSARTGGVSGANVLTFGAGSRLTVL.

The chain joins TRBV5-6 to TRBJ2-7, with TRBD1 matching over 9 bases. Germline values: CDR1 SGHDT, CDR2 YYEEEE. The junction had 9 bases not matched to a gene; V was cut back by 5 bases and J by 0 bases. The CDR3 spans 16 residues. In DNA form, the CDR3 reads TGTGCCAGCAGAAAACGGACAGGGGTGATCTCCTACGAGCAGTACTTC. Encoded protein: CASRKRTGVISYEQYF. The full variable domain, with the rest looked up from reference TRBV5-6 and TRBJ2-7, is DAGVTQSPTHLIKTRGQQVTLRCSPKSGHDTVSWYQQALGQGPQFIFQYYEEEERQRGNFPDRFSGHQFPNYSSELNVNALLLGDSALYLCASRKRTGVISYEQYFGPGTRLTVT.

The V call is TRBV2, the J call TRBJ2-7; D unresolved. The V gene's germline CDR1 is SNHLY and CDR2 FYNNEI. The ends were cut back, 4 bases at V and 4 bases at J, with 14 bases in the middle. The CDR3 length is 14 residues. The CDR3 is CASSVGLATYEQYF. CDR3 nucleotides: TGTGCCAGCAGTGTCGGGTTAGCTACGTACGAGCAGTACTTC. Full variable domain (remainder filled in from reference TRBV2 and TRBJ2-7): EPEVTQTPSHQVTQMGQEVILRCVPISNHLYFYWYRQILGQKVEFLVSFYNNEISEKSEIFDDQFSVERPDGSNFTLKIRSTKLEDSAMYFCASSVGLATYEQYFGPGTRLTVT.

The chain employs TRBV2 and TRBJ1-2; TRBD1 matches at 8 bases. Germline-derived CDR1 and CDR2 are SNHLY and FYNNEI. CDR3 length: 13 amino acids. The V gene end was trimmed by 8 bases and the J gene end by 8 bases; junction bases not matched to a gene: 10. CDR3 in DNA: TGTGCCAGCGGGAGACAGGGGTCGGCAGGCTACACCTTC. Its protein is CASGRQGSAGYTF.

The CDR3 region has the DNA TGTGCCAGCTCGGTCGGGACAGGGGTAACTGAAGCTTTCTTT. This sequence encodes CASSVGTGVTEAFF. The chain uses TRBV18 and TRBJ1-1, with 10 nucleotides matching TRBD1. CDR3 length equals 14 residues. Germline V CDR1 and CDR2: KGHSH, LQKENI. V shed 6 bases and J 5 bases; nucleotides not matched to a gene: 6.

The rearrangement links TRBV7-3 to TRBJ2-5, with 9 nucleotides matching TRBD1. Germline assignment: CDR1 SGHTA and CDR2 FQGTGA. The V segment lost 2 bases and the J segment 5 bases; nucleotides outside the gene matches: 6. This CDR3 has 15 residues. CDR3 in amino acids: CASSLEGQGFETQYF. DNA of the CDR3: TGTGCCAGCAGCTTAGAGGGACAGGGTTTCGAGACCCAGTACTTC.

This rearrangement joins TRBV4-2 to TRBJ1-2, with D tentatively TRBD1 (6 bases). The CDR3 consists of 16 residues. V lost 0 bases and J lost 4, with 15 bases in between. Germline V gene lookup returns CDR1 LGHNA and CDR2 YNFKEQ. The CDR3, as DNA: TGTGCCAGCAGCCAAGATCAGGGGACGGCGCCCTATGGCTACACCTTC. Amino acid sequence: CASSQDQGTAPYGYTF.

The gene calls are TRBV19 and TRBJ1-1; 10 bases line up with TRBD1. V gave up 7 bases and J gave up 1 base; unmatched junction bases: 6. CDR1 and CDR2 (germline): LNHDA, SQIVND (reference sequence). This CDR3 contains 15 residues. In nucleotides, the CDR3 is TGTGCCAGTAATGACCGGGACAGGGGGAACACTGAAGCTTTCTTT. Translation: CASNDRDRGNTEAFF.

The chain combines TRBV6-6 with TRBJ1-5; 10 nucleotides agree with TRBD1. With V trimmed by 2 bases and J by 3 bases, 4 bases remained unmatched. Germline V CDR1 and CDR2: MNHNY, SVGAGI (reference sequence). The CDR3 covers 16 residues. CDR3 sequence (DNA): TGTGCCAGCAGTTACCCGGGGACAGGGGCCAATCAGCCCCAGCATTTT. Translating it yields CASSYPGTGANQPQHF.

Here the CDR3 reads CASSQEVSSYNEQFF. The CDR3 coding sequence is TGCGCCAGCAGCCAGGAGGTCAGCTCCTACAATGAGCAGTTCTTC. The V and J genes are TRBV4-1 and TRBJ2-1; tentatively, D is TRBD2 (5 bases). V lost 3 bases and J 0 bases, leaving 9 bases between the germline ends. The germline V gene has CDR1 MGHRA and CDR2 YSYEKL. This CDR3 region has 15 residues.

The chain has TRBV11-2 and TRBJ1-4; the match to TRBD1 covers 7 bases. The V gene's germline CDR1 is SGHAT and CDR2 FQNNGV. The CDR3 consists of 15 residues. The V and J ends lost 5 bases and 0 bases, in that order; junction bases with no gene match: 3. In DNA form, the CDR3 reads TGTGCCAGCAGCCCGGGACAGTCAACTAATGAAAAACTGTTTTTT. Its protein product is CASSPGQSTNEKLFF.

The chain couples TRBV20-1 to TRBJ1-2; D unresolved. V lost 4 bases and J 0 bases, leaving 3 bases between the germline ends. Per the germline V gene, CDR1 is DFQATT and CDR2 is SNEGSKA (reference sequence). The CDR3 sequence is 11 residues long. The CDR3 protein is CSAIANYGYTF. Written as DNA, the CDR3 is TGCAGTGCTATCGCTAACTATGGCTACACCTTC.

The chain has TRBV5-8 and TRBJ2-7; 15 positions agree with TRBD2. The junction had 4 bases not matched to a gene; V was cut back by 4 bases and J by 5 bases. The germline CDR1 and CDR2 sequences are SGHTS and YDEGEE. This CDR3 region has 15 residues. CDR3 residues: CASSPGTSGGHEQYF. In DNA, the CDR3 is TGTGCCAGCAGCCCTGGGACTAGCGGGGGGCACGAGCAGTACTTC.